This T cell receptor beta chain was recovered during a study of blood T cell repertoires in COVID-19. Looking at the study overall: Sites in the United States, Italy and Spain provided acute and convalescent COVID-19 samples. PBMCs, B-cell-depleted T cells, or T cells were the source of the cDNA or gDNA that made up the material.

This clone was detected only a few times. The V and J ends lost 5 bases and 0 bases, in that order; junction bases with no gene match: 5. This CDR3 spans 17 amino acids. Per germline, CDR1 SGHAT and CDR2 FQNNGV. This table comes from immunoSEQ multiplex PCR, and its TCRdb copy is limited to in-frame clones, with some not included. The sample includes 180,000 or so clones, about 70% of them seen just once. The sample consisted of peripheral blood. The TCR was taken from a woman aged 45-65 years with active or convalescent COVID-19. The J gene is TRBJ2-3, the V gene TRBV11-2; 13 bases align to TRBD2. DNA for the CDR3: TGTGCCAGCAGCCCTTGGACTAGCGGGAGAAGCACAGATACGCAGTATTTT. Translated: CASSPWTSGRSTDTQYF.